These T cell receptor beta chains were read from a single sample in a study of shared clonotypes between healthy human individuals. The table came from immunoSEQ multiplex PCR; TCRdb's copy has only in-frame clones and leaves some out. The table includes approximately 530,000 clones, approximately 94% detected once. Input material: naive CD4+ T cells sorted from blood. These receptors were collected from a woman aged 30 to 39 in good health. Both conserved end residues are part of each CDR3. D genes are given only for firm matches. Clone size appears in some rows only: once, few, many, or a class for an expanded clone.

clone size: once
V gene: TRBV28
D gene: TRBD2
J gene: TRBJ2-7
CDR3 DNA: TGTGCCAGCAGTTTAGGGGGACTAATTTACGAGCAGTACTTC
CDR3 protein: CASSLGGLIYEQYF

clone size: .
V gene: TRBV28
D gene: .
J gene: TRBJ1-3
CDR3 DNA: TGTGCCAGCATAAATGGACAGATCTTCTCTGGAAACACCATATATTTT
CDR3 protein: CASINGQIFSGNTIYF

clone size: .
V gene: TRBV11-2
D gene: TRBD1
J gene: TRBJ1-4
CDR3 DNA: TGTGCCAGCAGCTTAGGGGGGACAGGGGTTGAAAAACTGTTTTTT
CDR3 protein: CASSLGGTGVEKLFF

clone size: .
V gene: TRBV7-9
D gene: .
J gene: TRBJ2-7
CDR3 DNA: TGTGCCAGCAGCGCGCCCTCTCAGGGAACCTACGAGCAGTACTTC
CDR3 protein: CASSAPSQGTYEQYF

clone size: .
V gene: TRBV30
D gene: TRBD1
J gene: TRBJ2-2
CDR3 DNA: TGTGCCTGTGCTCCGGGACAGGGGGGGACCGGGGAGCTGTTTTTT
CDR3 protein: CACAPGQGGTGELFF

clone size: .
V gene: TRBV7-8
D gene: TRBD2
J gene: TRBJ2-5
CDR3 DNA: TGTGCCAGCAGCTGGACTAGCGGAGTGGAGGGTACCCAGTACTTC
CDR3 protein: CASSWTSGVEGTQYF

clone size: .
V gene: TRBV19
D gene: .
J gene: TRBJ2-7
CDR3 DNA: TGTGCCAGTAGGGGGTCTAGCCTATCATCCTACGAGCAGTACTTC
CDR3 protein: CASRGSSLSSYEQYF

clone size: .
V gene: TRBV18
D gene: TRBD2
J gene: TRBJ2-3
CDR3 DNA: TGTGCCAGCTCCCAAGCGGGAGCCCGAAGCACAGATACGCAGTATTTT
CDR3 protein: CASSQAGARSTDTQYF

clone size: .
V gene: TRBV7-9
D gene: TRBD2
J gene: TRBJ2-7
CDR3 DNA: TGTGCCAGCAGCTTAGGGACTAGCGGGACTCCCTTGGAGCAGTACTTC
CDR3 protein: CASSLGTSGTPLEQYF

clone size: .
V gene: TRBV6-6
D gene: .
J gene: TRBJ1-4
CDR3 DNA: TGTGCCAGCTCCCGGGACTCCACTAATGAAAAACTGTTTTTT
CDR3 protein: CASSRDSTNEKLFF

clone size: .
V gene: TRBV27
D gene: .
J gene: TRBJ2-2
CDR3 DNA: TGTGCCAGCAGTACGGTGGTCGCCGGGGAGCTGTTTTTT
CDR3 protein: CASSTVVAGELFF

clone size: .
V gene: TRBV2
D gene: TRBD1
J gene: TRBJ1-1
CDR3 DNA: TGTGCCAGCAGGGCTGAGTACAGGGGATATCAGGCTTTCTTT
CDR3 protein: CASRAEYRGYQAFF

clone size: .
V gene: TRBV2
D gene: TRBD1
J gene: TRBJ2-2
CDR3 DNA: TGTGCCAGCAGCGCGACAGGGGAGACCGGGGAGCTGTTTTTT
CDR3 protein: CASSATGETGELFF

clone size: .
V gene: TRBV11-2
D gene: TRBD2
J gene: TRBJ2-7
CDR3 DNA: TGTGCCAGCAGCTCCGTAGCGGGAGGACCCTACGAGCAGTACTTC
CDR3 protein: CASSSVAGGPYEQYF

clone size: .
V gene: TRBV4-1
D gene: .
J gene: TRBJ2-7
CDR3 DNA: TGCGCCAGCAGCCAAGATAGGGCGACCGAGCAGTACTTC
CDR3 protein: CASSQDRATEQYF

clone size: .
V gene: TRBV6-4
D gene: TRBD1
J gene: TRBJ2-1
CDR3 DNA: TGTGCCAGCAGTAAACAGGGGGAAGGGTACAATGAGCAGTTCTTC
CDR3 protein: CASSKQGEGYNEQFF

clone size: .
V gene: TRBV10-3
D gene: TRBD1
J gene: TRBJ2-2
CDR3 DNA: TGTGCCTCAGGAAGCGAGACAGGGGTTCCCGGGGAGCTGTTTTTT
CDR3 protein: CASGSETGVPGELFF

clone size: .
V gene: TRBV28
D gene: TRBD2
J gene: TRBJ2-3
CDR3 DNA: TGTGCCAGCAGTCAGATAAATGGTCGGCTAGCGGAGAATAAACGTACCAGCACAGATACGCAGTATTTT
CDR3 protein: CASSQINGRLAENKRTSTDTQYF

clone size: .
V gene: TRBV28
D gene: .
J gene: TRBJ2-7
CDR3 DNA: TGTGCCAGCAGTACGCCCGGCGGCGACGGCGAGCAGTACTTC
CDR3 protein: CASSTPGGDGEQYF

clone size: .
V gene: TRBV5-4
D gene: TRBD2
J gene: TRBJ2-7
CDR3 DNA: TGTGCCAGCAGCTCGGGACTAGCGGGAGGGATCTCCTACGAGCAGTACTTC
CDR3 protein: CASSSGLAGGISYEQYF

clone size: .
V gene: TRBV11-1
D gene: .
J gene: TRBJ1-1
CDR3 DNA: TGTGCCAGCAGCTTAGCAGAGGGTAACACTGAAGCTTTCTTT
CDR3 protein: CASSLAEGNTEAFF

clone size: .
V gene: TRBV27
D gene: .
J gene: TRBJ1-5
CDR3 DNA: TGTGCCAGCAGTTTAAAGGGCAATCAGCCCCAGCATTTT
CDR3 protein: CASSLKGNQPQHF

clone size: once
V gene: TRBV5-1
D gene: TRBD1
J gene: TRBJ2-1
CDR3 DNA: TGCGCCAGCAGCTTGAGGGGAAGGGGGCTCAATGAGCAGTTCTTC
CDR3 protein: CASSLRGRGLNEQFF

clone size: .
V gene: TRBV2
D gene: .
J gene: TRBJ1-1
CDR3 DNA: TGTGCCAGCAGTGAACCGGGATTGAACACTGAAGCTTTCTTT
CDR3 protein: CASSEPGLNTEAFF

clone size: .
V gene: TRBV6-5
D gene: .
J gene: TRBJ2-3
CDR3 DNA: TGTGCCAGCAGTTATAATAGGTTTAGCACAGATACGCAGTATTTT
CDR3 protein: CASSYNRFSTDTQYF

clone size: .
V gene: TRBV19
D gene: .
J gene: TRBJ1-5
CDR3 DNA: TGTGCCAGTAGTTACGGGTTGGATCAGCCCCAGCATTTT
CDR3 protein: CASSYGLDQPQHF

clone size: once
V gene: TRBV18
D gene: TRBD2
J gene: TRBJ2-1
CDR3 DNA: TGTGCCAGCTCACCCGGGACTAGCGAACCCTACAATGAGCAGTTCTTC
CDR3 protein: CASSPGTSEPYNEQFF

clone size: once
V gene: TRBV6-6
D gene: .
J gene: TRBJ1-4
CDR3 DNA: TGTGCCAGCAGTTACTCGCAGGCTACACTGTTTTTT
CDR3 protein: CASSYSQATLFF

clone size: .
V gene: TRBV4-1
D gene: .
J gene: TRBJ1-1
CDR3 DNA: TGCGCCAGCAGCCCCGGGAGGGGTAACACTGAAGCTTTCTTT
CDR3 protein: CASSPGRGNTEAFF

clone size: .
V gene: TRBV7-9
D gene: .
J gene: TRBJ2-5
CDR3 DNA: TGTGCCAGCAGCTTAACGGCAGGGGAAAGAGAGACCCAGTACTTC
CDR3 protein: CASSLTAGERETQYF

clone size: .
V gene: TRBV28
D gene: .
J gene: TRBJ2-7
CDR3 DNA: TGTGCCAGCAGTTCTAAATTATACGAGCAGTACTTC
CDR3 protein: CASSSKLYEQYF

clone size: .
V gene: TRBV28
D gene: .
J gene: TRBJ2-7
CDR3 DNA: TGTGCCAGCAGTCTACCGGTTCGGTACGAGCAGTACTTC
CDR3 protein: CASSLPVRYEQYF

clone size: .
V gene: TRBV2
D gene: TRBD1
J gene: TRBJ1-1
CDR3 DNA: TGTGCCAGCATACTGGACAGGGAATTTGAAGCTTTCTTT
CDR3 protein: CASILDREFEAFF

clone size: once
V gene: TRBV7-3
D gene: .
J gene: TRBJ1-2
CDR3 DNA: TGTGCCAGCAGCTTCGCAGATGACTATGGCTACACCTTC
CDR3 protein: CASSFADDYGYTF

clone size: few
V gene: TRBV7-2
D gene: TRBD1
J gene: TRBJ2-7
CDR3 DNA: TGTGCCAGCGCTGGGTACCCTGGACAGGGTGGCGAGCAGTACTTC
CDR3 protein: CASAGYPGQGGEQYF

clone size: .
V gene: TRBV30
D gene: .
J gene: TRBJ1-5
CDR3 DNA: TGTGCCTGGAGTAAGGGGAGCAATCAGCCCCAGCATTTT
CDR3 protein: CAWSKGSNQPQHF

clone size: .
V gene: TRBV28
D gene: TRBD2
J gene: TRBJ2-1
CDR3 DNA: TGTGCCAGCAGACTAGCGGGGTACAATGAGCAGTTCTTC
CDR3 protein: CASRLAGYNEQFF

clone size: once
V gene: TRBV28
D gene: TRBD1
J gene: TRBJ1-2
CDR3 DNA: TGTGCCAGCACCACCCCGGGACAGGGAAATGGCTACACCTTC
CDR3 protein: CASTTPGQGNGYTF